This TCR beta chain was documented in a study of T cell repertoires in cytomegalovirus infection. Comment on this clonotype: What it binds is unknown.

From germline, CDR1 is KGHSH and CDR2 LQKENI. V gave up 11 bases and J gave up 5 bases, with 16 bases separating them. This CDR3 is built from 13 residues. TCRdb re-derived calls from the reads in MiXCR, one entry per CDR3 protein. The sample gives about 480,000 distinct CDR3 sequences, roughly 34% of which show up once; roughly 15% is in the top ten. The source of this sequence is a human donor in good health (CMV status not recorded). Some clones in this sample may be carry-over from other donors' samples. The sample consisted of cultured PBMCs, taken from culture after CMV antigen stimulation. This chain joins TRBV18 and TRBJ1-5; weak D call: TRBD1 (6 bases). The CDR3 DNA sequence: TGTGCCGCGGGCGGGGGGCGAGATCAGCCCCAGCATTTT. It translates to CAAGGGRDQPQHF.